This T cell receptor beta chain originates from a study of blood T cell repertoires in COVID-19. Study-level information: Researchers got acute and convalescent COVID-19 samples from the United States, Italy and Spain.

Sequencing used immunoSEQ multiplex PCR; TCRdb keeps in-frame clones, though not all of them. The sample lists approximately 35,000 clones, around nine tenths occurring once. V gave up 0 bases and J gave up 4 bases; unmatched junction bases: 2. CDR3 size: 14 residues. Germline loops: CDR1 MNHEY, CDR2 SVGEGT. The sample comprised peripheral blood. The gene calls are TRBV6-2 or TRBV6-3 and TRBJ2-7; 8 bases line up with TRBD1. This clonotype originated in a human donor in a cohort sampled during active COVID-19. The CDR3 nucleotides read TGTGCCAGCAGTTACTCCCAGGGGGCGTACGAGCAGTACTTC. Translating gives CASSYSQGAYEQYF.